These T cell receptor beta chains were read from a single sample in a study of T cells in Graves' hyperthyroidism and ophthalmopathy. TCRdb re-called the multiplex PCR reads through MiXCR, storing one row per CDR3 protein. This sample carries about 540,000 distinct CDR3 sequences, 40% to 55% of them seen once, and the ten largest clones take roughly 8.2%. The sample was peripheral blood or thyroid tissue (not recorded which). The receptors here all came from a woman aged 18-29 years with Graves' hyperthyroidism. Both conserved end residues are part of each CDR3. Each record gives: J gene, V gene, D gene, clone size, CDR3 DNA, CDR3 protein. A D gene is named only where the DNA matches it firmly. The size field is filled for only some rows; it gives once, few, many or a size class.

J: TRBJ1-2
V: TRBV19
D: .
size: .
DNA: TGTGCCAGTACCCGGGACACCTATGGCTACACCTTC
CDR3: CASTRDTYGYTF

J: TRBJ2-7
V: TRBV19
D: TRBD2
size: .
DNA: TGTGCCAGTAGTATACTCAGTGGCGGGAGTGTCTACGAGCAGTACTTC
CDR3: CASSILSGGSVYEQYF

J: TRBJ2-7
V: TRBV15
D: TRBD1
size: many
DNA: TGTGCCACCAGCAGCCCTGGACAGGTCTACGAGCAGTACTTC
CDR3: CATSSPGQVYEQYF

J: TRBJ2-7
V: TRBV7-2
D: .
size: .
DNA: TGTGCCAGCAGCCAAGAGAACTACCAATCCTACGAGCAGTACTTC
CDR3: CASSQENYQSYEQYF

J: TRBJ2-5
V: TRBV2
D: .
size: .
DNA: TGTGCCAGCGGGAGCCTTCAAGAGACCCAGTACTTC
CDR3: CASGSLQETQYF

J: TRBJ1-1
V: TRBV7-9
D: .
size: .
DNA: TGTGCCAGCAGCTTAACAGGGCGTGATACTTACACTGAAGCTTTCTTT
CDR3: CASSLTGRDTYTEAFF

J: TRBJ2-7
V: TRBV9
D: TRBD2
size: few
DNA: TGTGCCAGCACCTCGGGGGAGGGGGAGCAGTACTTC
CDR3: CASTSGEGEQYF

J: TRBJ2-5
V: TRBV9
D: TRBD1
size: .
DNA: TGTGCCAGCAGCGTACAGGGGGTGGGAGAGACCCAGTACTTC
CDR3: CASSVQGVGETQYF

J: TRBJ2-7
V: TRBV20-1
D: TRBD2
size: .
DNA: TGCAGTGCCACCGGACTAGAGCACGAGCAGTACTTC
CDR3: CSATGLEHEQYF

J: TRBJ1-4
V: TRBV7-2
D: .
size: .
DNA: TGTGCCAGCAGCTTAGCGAGCGGGGATGGAAAACTGTTTTTT
CDR3: CASSLASGDGKLFF

J: TRBJ1-6
V: TRBV7-1
D: .
size: .
DNA: TGTGCCAGCAGCTCAAACCTCTCCTATAATTCACCCCTCCACTTT
CDR3: CASSSNLSYNSPLHF

J: TRBJ1-2
V: TRBV25-1
D: TRBD1
size: many
DNA: TGTGCCAGCAGCGCCCGGGACAGGGTCTATGGCTACACCTTC
CDR3: CASSARDRVYGYTF

J: TRBJ2-7
V: TRBV20-1
D: .
size: few
DNA: TGCAGTGCTAGAGATGGGGCTTCGATCTACGAGCAGTACTTC
CDR3: CSARDGASIYEQYF

J: TRBJ1-2
V: TRBV7-2
D: TRBD1
size: few
DNA: TGTGCCAGCAGCGGCTGGGACAGTAACTATGGCTACACCTTC
CDR3: CASSGWDSNYGYTF

J: TRBJ2-7
V: TRBV6-1
D: .
size: few
DNA: TGTGCCAGCAGTAAACTGGGAACTTGGGGCGAGCAGTACTTC
CDR3: CASSKLGTWGEQYF

J: TRBJ1-4
V: TRBV25-1
D: .
size: .
DNA: TGTGCCAGCAGTGAATGGGCAGCCCGGACGGATGAAAAACTGTTTTTT
CDR3: CASSEWAARTDEKLFF

J: TRBJ1-6
V: TRBV20-1
D: .
size: many
DNA: TGCAGTGCTGGTGGGGATTCACCCCTCCACTTT
CDR3: CSAGGDSPLHF

J: TRBJ2-3
V: TRBV2
D: .
size: many
DNA: TGTGCCAGCAGTAGCTTGGATACGCAGTATTTT
CDR3: CASSSLDTQYF

J: TRBJ2-7
V: TRBV11-2
D: .
size: once
DNA: TGTGCCGGCAGCCACAGTCCCTCCTACGAGCAGTACTTC
CDR3: CAGSHSPSYEQYF

J: TRBJ2-6
V: TRBV29-1
D: .
size: .
DNA: TGCAGCGTAGCTGTCCTGACTTTC
CDR3: CSVAVLTF

J: TRBJ2-7
V: TRBV10-2
D: .
size: many
DNA: TGCGCCAGCAGTGAGCCGGGGGCATCGTACGAGCAGTACTTC
CDR3: CASSEPGASYEQYF

J: TRBJ2-5
V: TRBV12-3/TRBV12-4
D: .
size: once
DNA: TGTGCTAGTGGTTTGCCACAGGGTGCCGAGACCCAGTACTTC
CDR3: CASGLPQGAETQYF

J: TRBJ2-7
V: TRBV29-1
D: .
size: many
DNA: TGCAGCGTAGCTACAGGGAACGAGCAGTACTTC
CDR3: CSVATGNEQYF

J: TRBJ1-2
V: TRBV7-6
D: .
size: once
DNA: TGTGCCAGCAGCCCAACAGGCGTTCTTGGCTACACCTTC
CDR3: CASSPTGVLGYTF

J: TRBJ1-4
V: TRBV19
D: TRBD1
size: few
DNA: TGTGCCAGTAGGAGAACAGGGGGCACGAATGAAAAACTGTTTTTT
CDR3: CASRRTGGTNEKLFF

J: TRBJ2-2
V: TRBV7-2
D: TRBD1
size: once
DNA: TGTGCCAGCAGCCAAGAAGCAGGACAGGGGGTAGTCGGGGAGCTGTTTTTT
CDR3: CASSQEAGQGVVGELFF

J: TRBJ1-2
V: TRBV24-1
D: .
size: .
DNA: TGTGCCACCAGTGAAAGGGTCGTATATGGCTACACCTTC
CDR3: CATSERVVYGYTF

J: TRBJ2-7
V: TRBV13
D: TRBD1
size: few
DNA: TGTGCCAGCAGCCCGCATGGGACAGGGGGGTACGAGCAGTACTTC
CDR3: CASSPHGTGGYEQYF